This TCR beta chain was obtained from a study of blood T cell repertoires in COVID-19. About the research overall: COVID-19 samples, acute and convalescent, were from the United States, Italy and Spain.

This clone was detected only a few times. Assay used: immunoSEQ multiplex PCR; TCRdb lists only in-frame clones, some missing. This sample has 97,000 or so clones, with 82% found just once. V was pared by 0 bases and J by 7 bases, with 13 bases between. Germline V gene sequence: CDR1 SGHRS, CDR2 YFSETQ. This CDR3 has 15 residues. V and J are TRBV5-1 and TRBJ1-4; D is uncertain. This TCR was sampled from a man older than 75 with acute or convalescent COVID-19. What was sequenced was peripheral blood. The CDR3 region is CASSLVAGFGEKLFF. CDR3 nucleotide sequence: TGCGCCAGCAGCTTGGTCGCGGGATTTGGTGAAAAACTGTTTTTT.